This T cell receptor (beta chain) appears in the sequencing data of a study of shared clonotypes between healthy human individuals. The germline V gene has CDR1 LGHNA and CDR2 YSLEER. V lost 4 bases, J lost 4 bases, and 10 bases lay in between. The CDR3 has 13 amino acids. Assay used: immunoSEQ multiplex PCR; TCRdb lists only in-frame clones, some missing. The data hold about 2 million clones, with approximately 94% observed a single time. Positive CCR7 selection of CD45RO-negative cells yielded the naive CD8 cells, and terminally differentiated effector memory CD45RA+ cells were excluded. Only Caucasian adults living in Nashville, Tennessee served as donors.

This receptor was obtained from a man aged 18 to 30 in good health. The chain is built from TRBV4-3 and TRBJ1-1, with D hard to call. The sequencing sample was made of naive CD8+ T cells sorted from blood. The CDR3 here is CASSREEGTEAFF. The DNA of the CDR3 is TGCGCCAGCAGCCGCGAAGAAGGCACTGAAGCTTTCTTT.